This entry describes one TCR beta chain. The target of this receptor is not known. Base qualities were left out, and no much larger clone turns up one base away. Trimming costs V 4 bases and J 2 bases, and their ends lie 14 bases apart. The CDR3 runs 16 residues from the cysteine to the phenylalanine. Only the CDR3 part of the read is kept: 48 bases, read in frame from the first base. The germline V gene (reference sequence) provides CDR1 LNHDA and CDR2 SQIVND. The data derive from a study of blood T cell repertoires in COVID-19 (dated by TCRdb to 2018 to 2021). As for the study more broadly: Collaborator samples came from the United States, Italy and Spain and covered acute and convalescent phases of COVID-19. The prospective study material was composed of cDNA or gDNA derived from T cells, B-cell-depleted T cells, or PBMCs. The dataset comprised deeply sampled blood TCRbeta repertoires from subjects exposed to, actively infected with, or recovered from COVID-19. The repertoires were made available in a free public database intended to serve as a resource for research on the immune response to SARS-CoV-2. The samples were drawn from two sources: the first 160 participants of the ongoing ImmuneRACE study, and 1,200 or so subjects contributed by 6 global collaborators. Nearly every sample came with metadata listing a de-identified subject ID, COVID-19 status, age in years and sex. Where available, HLA class I and class II types were taken from metadata supplied by the sample provider and were not determined by assay-based typing. The study at large found these results: How much clinical and demographic metadata was included differed by source and by participant, and the metadata was provided uncurated.

The immunoSEQ Assay, a bias-controlled multiplex PCR, was used to amplify TCRbeta CDR3 regions from genomic DNA. In the source study's methods: Nucleated cell counts per sample were estimated from amplification of reference gene primers within the assay. Sequence reads were collapsed and filtered to measure the absolute abundance of every unique TCRbeta CDR3 rearrangement. For each sample, productive Simpson clonality was calculated by taking the square root of Simpson's diversity index across productive rearrangements. TCRdb obtained this table from immuneACCESS and retained in-frame rearrangements with V and J assigned. These tables miss some clones; where compared with another copy, unresolved V genes account for less than half of the shortfall, and the remainder is unexplained. Clone size and V and J calls were adopted from that table, with D and trimming inferred from the DNA. This sample gives about 300,000 clones in total; 85% to 90% of them show up just once. In total, the top ten clones hold about 2% of the sample.

One collaborating source in Seattle enrolled patients while the patients were actively infected and followed the patients over time throughout the course of disease. The collaborating institutions used their own protocols to collect whole blood in K2EDTA tubes. For TCRbeta analysis, collaborators shipped samples in one of three forms: frozen whole blood, isolated PBMCs, or DNA extracted from either of those sample types. Recombination joined TRBV19 with TRBJ2-2, and the D gene may be TRBD1, 6 bases matching. Specimen: peripheral blood. This TCR was sampled from a woman in her twenties or thirties with COVID-19, enrolled during active disease. The nucleotide sequence reads as follows: TGTGCCAGTAGTACATCGCCGGGACACAACACCGGGGAGCTGTTTTTT. Translation gives CASSTSPGHNTGELFF.